What follows are 32 T cell receptor beta chains derived from one specimen sequenced in a study of OX40 agonist ivuxolimab in advanced cancers. The method was immunoSEQ multiplex PCR; TCRdb's version includes in-frame clones alone and lacks a portion of them. The sample holds about 58,000 clones, roughly nine tenths seen once. The starting material was CD4+ or CD8+ T cells sorted from blood, obtained in a trial of the OX40 agonist ivuxolimab. These receptors all come from an adult with an advanced solid tumor such as melanoma, head and neck, liver or kidney cancer.

V and J are TRBV7-9 and TRBJ2-7; D could derive from TRBD1 or TRBD2 (5 bases each). V lost 1 base and J 6 bases, leaving 13 bases between the germline ends. The CDR3 totals 14 residues. Germline V gene data show CDR1 as SEHNR and CDR2 as FQNEAQ (reference sequence). The CDR3 protein is CASSLGGAKSEQYF. CDR3 sequence (DNA): TGTGCCAGCAGCTTAGGAGGGGCAAAAAGCGAGCAGTACTTC.

The DNA for the CDR3 is TGCGCCAGCAGCCCCGACTCTCCCACAGATACGCAGTATTTT. The encoded protein is CASSPDSPTDTQYF. V and J are TRBV5-1 and TRBJ2-3; D call uncertain. Germline V gene lookup returns CDR1 SGHRS and CDR2 YFSETQ. V was trimmed by 4 bases and J by 2 bases, leaving 11 bases between them. There are 14 residues in the CDR3. Combining the CDR3 with reference TRBV5-1 and TRBJ2-3 gives the whole variable domain KAGVTQTPRYLIKTRGQQVTLSCSPISGHRSVSWYQQTPGQGLQFLFEYFSETQRNKGNFPGRFSGRQFSNSRSEMNVSTLELGDSALYLCASSPDSPTDTQYFGPGTRLTVL.

The rearrangement links TRBV5-1 to TRBJ1-1; D unresolved. Germline lookup yields CDR1 SGHRS and CDR2 YFSETQ. The CDR3 extends over 16 amino acids. Trimming stripped 4 bases from V and 3 bases from J, with 19 bases between. The CDR3 loop reads CASSRAQPKGDTEAFF. CDR3 DNA sequence: TGCGCCAGCAGCCGGGCACAGCCTAAGGGCGACACTGAAGCTTTCTTT.

This sequence joins TRBV7-2 and TRBJ2-1; tentatively, D is TRBD2 (6 bases). CDR3 size: 13 residues. With 6 bases removed from V and 4 bases from J, the gap between germline ends came to 10 bases. Germline V CDR1 and CDR2: SGHTA, FQGNSA. The CDR3 bases are TGTGCCAGCAGTTTCGGGGGTTACAATGAGCAGTTCTTC. It yields the protein CASSFGGYNEQFF.

This rearrangement joins TRBV7-9 to TRBJ2-1; D unclear. CDR1 and CDR2 (germline): SEHNR, FQNEAQ (reference sequence). The CDR3 contains 13 residues. V gave up 3 bases and J gave up 8 bases, with 11 bases separating them. The chain's CDR3 is CASSFPARDEQFF. For the CDR3, the DNA is TGTGCCAGCAGCTTCCCAGCTAGGGATGAGCAGTTCTTC.

This clone was observed once. The chain uses TRBV9 and TRBJ1-2; D perhaps matches TRBD1 (6 bases). V lost 4 bases to trimming and J lost 8 bases, with 21 bases between them. This CDR3 spans 15 amino acids. Germline V gives CDR1 SGDLS, CDR2 YYNGEE. The CDR3 DNA follows: TGTGCCAGCAGCCCCCGGACCGGCCCGGGGGCCGGCTACACCTTC. Amino acid sequence: CASSPRTGPGAGYTF.

This chain's CDR3 is CASSLGVRHNEQFF. CDR3 in DNA: TGTGCCAGCAGCTTAGGAGTCAGGCACAATGAGCAGTTCTTC. This chain uses TRBV11-2 with TRBJ2-1, with D unresolved. Trimming removed 1 base at V and 5 bases at J, with 9 bases between. The CDR3 is 14 amino acids. The germline V gene encodes CDR1 SGHAT and CDR2 FQNNGV.

V usage is TRBV7-9 and J usage is TRBJ2-1; TRBD2 matches at 10 bases. Germline V lookup: CDR1 SEHNR, CDR2 FQNEAQ (reference sequence). With 4 bases clipped from V and 5 bases from J, the junction kept 5 bases outside the gene matches. The CDR3 totals 15 residues. CDR3 amino acids: CASSYGLAEDNEQFF. The CDR3 DNA sequence: TGTGCCAGCAGCTACGGACTAGCGGAAGACAATGAGCAGTTCTTC. Full variable domain (rest looked up from reference TRBV7-9 and TRBJ2-1): DTGVSQNPRHKITKRGQNVTFRCDPISEHNRLYWYRQTLGQGPEFLTYFQNEAQLEKSRLLSDRFSAERPKGSFSTLEIQRTEQGDSAMYLCASSYGLAEDNEQFFGPGTRLTVL.

The chain couples TRBV4-1 to TRBJ2-1; 10 bases match TRBD2. The length of the CDR3 is 16 residues. J was trimmed by 3 bases and V by 4 bases; bases with no gene match: 6. Germline assignment: CDR1 MGHRA and CDR2 YSYEKL. Here the CDR3 reads CASSRGLAGVYNEQFF. The CDR3 region has the DNA TGCGCCAGCAGCCGGGGGCTAGCGGGGGTCTACAATGAGCAGTTCTTC.

CDR3 bases: TGTGCCAGCAGTTACTCGGGGAACTCCTACGAGCAGTACTTC. Its protein is CASSYSGNSYEQYF. The chain carries TRBV6-5 and TRBJ2-7; no firm D call. With 0 bases removed from V and 0 bases from J, the gap between germline ends came to 6 bases. CDR3 length: 14 residues. Germline V gives CDR1 MNHEY, CDR2 SVGAGI.

The CDR3 region has the DNA TGTGCCAGTAGTATCCCCTCACTAGCGGGAGTGGTCAATGAGCAGTTCTTC. It encodes CASSIPSLAGVVNEQFF. This chain uses TRBV19 with TRBJ2-1, with TRBD2 matching over 11 bases. This CDR3 has 17 amino acids. The V gene end was trimmed by 3 bases and the J gene end by 6 bases; junction bases not matched to a gene: 10. Looked up from germline, CDR1 is LNHDA and CDR2 is SQIVND (reference sequence).

The chain has TRBV7-9 and TRBJ1-2, with 7 bases identical to TRBD1. This CDR3 contains 13 residues. V shed 3 bases, J shed 6 bases, and the junction held 4 bases outside the gene matches. Germline loops: CDR1 SEHNR, CDR2 FQNEAQ (reference sequence). CDR3 residues: CASSFPQGNGYTF. DNA of the CDR3: TGTGCCAGCAGCTTCCCACAGGGGAATGGCTACACCTTC.

V and J are TRBV19 and TRBJ1-1, with D maybe TRBD1 (5 bases). Germline V lookup: CDR1 LNHDA, CDR2 SQIVND (reference sequence). Trimming took 5 bases from V and 4 from J, leaving 14 bases between them. The CDR3 spans 14 residues. The CDR3 bases are TGTGCCAGTAGTTTCTCAAATAGGGGCACTGAAGCTTTCTTT. Translating gives CASSFSNRGTEAFF. Combining the CDR3 with reference TRBV19 and TRBJ1-1 gives the whole variable domain DGGITQSPKYLFRKEGQNVTLSCEQNLNHDAMYWYRQDPGQGLRLIYYSQIVNDFQKGDIAEGYSVSREKKESFPLTVTSAQKNPTAFYLCASSFSNRGTEAFFGQGTRLTVV.

The gene calls are TRBV30 and TRBJ2-3, with D perhaps matching TRBD2 (5 bases). V was cut by 0 bases and J by 0 bases, with 10 bases left in between. The CDR3 is 15 residues long. CDR1 is GTSNPN and CDR2 is SVGIG in the germline V gene (reference sequence). As DNA, the CDR3 is TGTGCCTGGAGTGTGGCGTGGACTAGCACAGATACGCAGTATTTT. As protein: CAWSVAWTSTDTQYF.

V usage is TRBV7-9 and J usage is TRBJ1-2; the match to TRBD1 covers 7 bases. Germline V gives CDR1 SEHNR, CDR2 FQNEAQ (reference sequence). CDR3 length equals 15 residues. With V trimmed by 8 bases and J by 6 bases, 15 bases remained unmatched. This chain's CDR3 is CASHLSGGLPDGYTF. DNA for the CDR3: TGTGCCAGCCATCTCTCAGGGGGACTACCCGATGGCTACACCTTC.

The chain is built from TRBV13 and TRBJ1-6, with D hard to call. The CDR3 is made up of 11 amino acids. Germline CDR1 reads PRHDT; CDR2 reads FYEKMQ (reference sequence). The CDR3 region has the DNA TGTTACGGGTCGTACAATTCACCCCTCCACTTT. As protein: CYGSYNSPLHF.

Regarding this clone: Other DNA sequences from this sample encode an identical CDR3 as well. CDR3 sequence: CSVESGTGELFF. The CDR3 DNA follows: TGCAGCGTTGAGAGCGGAACCGGGGAGCTGTTTTTT. The rearrangement joins TRBV29-1 to TRBJ2-2, with D possibly being TRBD2 (5 bases). Trimming left V 3 bases short and J 5 bases short, with 7 bases between. CDR3 length equals 12 residues. Germline V gene sequence: CDR1 SQVTM, CDR2 ANQGSEA.

V usage is TRBV28 and J usage is TRBJ2-5; 11 bases agree with TRBD2. After removal of 5 bases from V and 4 bases from J, the junction contained 6 bases not matched to a gene. The CDR3 is 15 amino acids. From germline, CDR1 is MDHEN and CDR2 SYDVKM. CDR3 protein: CASSPLAGGRETQYF. CDR3 bases: TGTGCCAGCAGTCCGCTAGCGGGAGGTCGAGAGACCCAGTACTTC.

CDR3 residues: CASSSRHWMQETQYF. The CDR3 DNA is TGTGCCAGCAGCTCAAGACATTGGATGCAAGAGACCCAGTACTTC. The chain employs TRBV7-9 and TRBJ2-5; no firm D call. CDR1 is SEHNR, CDR2 FQNEAQ, per germline (reference sequence). The CDR3 consists of 15 residues. V lost 4 bases and J 2 bases, leaving 14 bases between the germline ends. The full variable domain, completed using reference TRBV7-9 and TRBJ2-5, is DTGVSQNPRHKITKRGQNVTFRCDPISEHNRLYWYRQTLGQGPEFLTYFQNEAQLEKSRLLSDRFSAERPKGSFSTLEIQRTEQGDSAMYLCASSSRHWMQETQYFGPGTRLLVL.

This rearrangement joins TRBV5-1 to TRBJ1-2, with TRBD1 matching 7 bases. Germline trimming cut 4 bases from V and 1 base from J; bases unmatched to any gene: 16. The CDR3 length is 18 residues. In germline, CDR1 is SGHRS, CDR2 YFSETQ. The CDR3 sequence: CASSLQPSSRGVNYGYTF. CDR3 sequence (DNA): TGCGCCAGCAGCCTACAACCTTCTTCCAGGGGGGTTAACTATGGCTACACCTTC.

J is TRBJ1-2 and V is TRBV6-5; 12 nucleotides line up with TRBD1. J lost 5 bases, V lost 2 bases, and 6 bases had no gene match. Germline CDR1 and CDR2: MNHEY and SVGAGI. The CDR3 contains 16 residues. For the CDR3, the DNA is TGTGCCAGCAGTTACACTCCGGGACAGGGGGCGTATGGCTACACCTTC. Translating it yields CASSYTPGQGAYGYTF.

V and J are TRBV6-6 and TRBJ1-3; no clear D gene. Trimming removed 4 bases at V and 0 bases at J, with 10 bases between. The CDR3 contains 15 residues. Germline CDR1 reads MNHNY; CDR2 reads SVGAGI (reference sequence). The CDR3 spells CASSSGGNSGNTIYF. Written as DNA, the CDR3 is TGTGCCAGCAGTTCCGGAGGAAACTCTGGAAACACCATATATTTT.

The V and J genes are TRBV19 and TRBJ2-2, with D hard to call. With 5 bases removed from V and 4 bases from J, the gap between germline ends came to 8 bases. The length of the CDR3 is 13 residues. Germline V gives CDR1 LNHDA, CDR2 SQIVND (reference sequence). The CDR3 DNA reads as TGTGCCAGTAGTGCGACCCTCACCGGGGAGCTGTTTTTT. Its protein product is CASSATLTGELFF.

This chain joins TRBV6-1 and TRBJ1-1; D possibly corresponds to TRBD1 (5 bases). Trimming pared 3 bases from V and 3 bases from J, leaving 20 bases between. Germline CDR1 and CDR2: MNHNS and SASEGT. The CDR3 runs 17 residues. CDR3 coding DNA: TGTGCCAGCAGTGACCCGGGCAGGGTAATTTCGGACACTGAAGCTTTCTTT. Its translation is CASSDPGRVISDTEAFF.

This chain links TRBV6-5 with TRBJ2-3; D remains unclear. Germline CDR1 and CDR2: MNHEY and SVGAGI. CDR3 size: 13 residues. V lost 4 bases and J 4 bases, leaving 9 bases between the germline ends. The CDR3: CASSSNRADTQYF. The CDR3, as DNA: TGTGCCAGCAGTTCGAACCGAGCAGATACGCAGTATTTT.

The gene calls are TRBV10-3 and TRBJ2-7; 9 bases line up with TRBD2. The CDR3 extends over 15 amino acids. Trimming removed 1 base from V and 7 bases from J; junction bases left unmatched: 8. CDR1 is ENHRY, CDR2 SYGVKD, per germline. CDR3 region: CAISELREGRGEQYV. DNA for the CDR3: TGTGCCATCAGTGAGTTGCGGGAGGGCCGGGGTGAGCAGTACGTC.

This clone qualifies as medium-sized. The V gene is TRBV9, the J gene TRBJ2-2, with D perhaps TRBD1 (6 bases). The V gene lost 4 bases and the J gene lost 4 bases, with 14 bases spanning the gap. Germline-derived CDR1 and CDR2 are SGDLS and YYNGEE. CDR3 size: 15 residues. The CDR3 nucleotides are TGTGCCAGCAGCTCGAACAGGGTTCCCACCGGGGAGCTGTTTTTT. Residues: CASSSNRVPTGELFF.

The V and J genes are TRBV19 and TRBJ2-2; 10 bases are shared with TRBD1. J gave up 6 bases and V 3 bases, and 4 bases lay outside the gene matches. This CDR3 is 15 amino acids long. Germline CDR1 and CDR2: LNHDA and SQIVND (reference sequence). The DNA of the CDR3 is TGTGCCAGTAGTATGACAGGGGGCATCGCCGGGGAGCTGTTTTTT. As protein: CASSMTGGIAGELFF.

This rearrangement joins TRBV7-9 to TRBJ2-1, with 9 bases aligning to TRBD2. The CDR3 sequence is 13 residues long. Trimming at V came to 7 bases and at J to 5 bases, leaving 3 bases not matched to a gene. Germline-derived CDR1 and CDR2 are SEHNR and FQNEAQ (reference sequence). The CDR3 region is CASNSGGDNEQFF. The CDR3 DNA sequence: TGTGCCAGCAATAGCGGGGGAGACAATGAGCAGTTCTTC.

The chain couples TRBV7-9 to TRBJ2-5; maybe TRBD2 (5 bases). Looked up from germline, CDR1 is SEHNR and CDR2 is FQNEAQ (reference sequence). This CDR3 is built from 16 residues. Trimming took 4 bases from V and 5 from J, leaving 20 bases between them. The chain's CDR3 is CASSSQEGLSRETQYF. As DNA, the CDR3 is TGTGCCAGCAGCTCCCAAGAGGGTTTGTCCCGGGAGACCCAGTACTTC.

The chain recombines TRBV21-1 with TRBJ1-1. TRBV21-1 is assigned pseudogene status. This CDR3 region has 15 residues. The CDR3 sequence: CASSLRGERNTEAFF. In nucleotides, the CDR3 is TGTGCCAGCAGCCTTCGCGGGGAGAGGAACACTGAAGCTTTCTTT.

The chain joins TRBV7-9 to TRBJ2-3, with TRBD2 matching over 10 bases. This CDR3 is 17 amino acids long. Looked up from germline, CDR1 is SEHNR and CDR2 is FQNEAQ (reference sequence). Trimming at V came to 5 bases and at J to 5 bases, leaving 13 bases not matched to a gene. The CDR3 spells CASSPVGLAVLGDTQYF. The CDR3 DNA follows: TGTGCCAGCAGCCCCGTCGGACTAGCGGTCTTGGGAGATACGCAGTATTTT.